The rows below give T cell receptor beta chains drawn from one sample of a study of technical replicates of blood from several donors. Here immunoSEQ multiplex PCR was the method, and the copy in TCRdb shows in-frame clones only, minus some. The sample records roughly 100,000 clones, 90% to 97% being singletons. Sequencing input: T cells isolated from PBMCs. These receptors were taken from a human donor in good health. The CDR3 runs from the conserved cysteine through the conserved F or W.

j_gene,len,v_gene,CDR3aa
TRBJ2-1,15,TRBV28,CASSLSDRAYNEQFF
TRBJ2-7,13,TRBV27,CASSFAGVTEQYF
TRBJ2-7,13,TRBV7-2,CASSRDSPYEQYF
TRBJ2-7,16,TRBV5-1,CASSLAPTGGTYEQYF
TRBJ2-1,16,TRBV7-9,CASKTLAGDSYNEQFF
TRBJ1-6,14,TRBV6-5,CASSYRVNNSPLHF
TRBJ2-7,16,TRBV7-6,CASSLARGTGIYEQYF
TRBJ1-2,13,TRBV2,CASLGLANYGYTF
TRBJ1-1,18,TRBV10-3,CAISNDFGQGDSRTRSFF
TRBJ2-5,10,TRBV2,CASSELAQYF
TRBJ1-1,14,TRBV5-6,CASSLGWRGFEAFF
TRBJ2-1,13,TRBV6-5,CASSFREAGEQFF
TRBJ1-1,16,TRBV10-2,CASSPWSAVVNTEAFF
TRBJ1-1,16,TRBV9,CASSVGTGVMRGEAFF
TRBJ2-6,15,TRBV6-1,CASSVTGAGANVLTF
TRBJ2-7,13,TRBV6-1,CASSETAAYEQYF
TRBJ2-1,17,TRBV27,CASRKGQGGRLYNEQFF
TRBJ2-7,12,TRBV7-9,CASRLDFYEQYF
TRBJ2-7,14,TRBV7-8,CASSSNPLAYEQYF
TRBJ2-5,14,TRBV2,CASPPSGKQETQYF
TRBJ1-2,15,TRBV7-2,CASSLQSGNSNGYTF
TRBJ1-2,14,TRBV6-5,CASSYSGGDYGYTF
TRBJ1-2,16,TRBV7-9,CASSFLTDISNYGYTF
TRBJ2-1,14,TRBV5-1,CASSPGLAGTEQFF
TRBJ2-3,14,TRBV9,CASSEPGLANTQYF
TRBJ1-5,13,TRBV30,CAWTQGSNQPQHF
TRBJ2-2,15,TRBV5-6,CASSFGDRGAGELFF
TRBJ1-2,13,TRBV10-3,CAISPGTGVGYTF
TRBJ2-7,14,TRBV19,CASSIVQGSDEQYF
TRBJ2-3,14,TRBV7-9,CASSKTGNTDTQYF
TRBJ2-1,15,TRBV19,CASSISEQWNNEQFF